These T cell receptor beta chains were read from a single sample in a study of neoadjuvant anti-PD-1 for oral cavity cancer. Data came from immunoSEQ multiplex PCR; TCRdb stores just in-frame clones and leaves some out. The sample has approximately 7,800 clones, about 60% seen once. Source: tumor tissue, taken before nivolumab (anti-PD-1) treatment. Receptors were obtained from a person aged 35-79 years with oral cavity squamous cell carcinoma. CDR3s include the opening cysteine and the closing phenylalanine or tryptophan. A D gene is named only where the DNA matches it firmly. Size is stated for part of the rows, as once, few or many counts, or as a class when the clone is expanded.

.,.,TRBJ1-6,TRBV14,TGTGCCAGCAGCCCGGACAGTTCGGGGTCACCCCTCCACTTT,CASSPDSSGSPLHF
.,.,TRBJ2-7,TRBV28,TGTGCCAGCAGCACCCGAGCGGGCAGCTCCTACGAGCAGTACTTC,CASSTRAGSSYEQYF
few,.,TRBJ1-2,TRBV20-1,TGCAGTGCTCCGGGTAACTATGGCTACACCTTC,CSAPGNYGYTF
.,TRBD2,TRBJ2-1,TRBV5-1,TGCGCCAGCAGCTTTCGACTAGCGGGGAACAATGAGCAGTTCTTC,CASSFRLAGNNEQFF
.,TRBD1,TRBJ1-1,TRBV19,TGTGCCAGTAGCCCGGACAGGGAGGCTTTCTTT,CASSPDREAFF
once,.,TRBJ1-1,TRBV5-6,TGTGCCAGCAGCTTTGGGGCGGGGGGCAGGAACACTGAAGCTTTCTTT,CASSFGAGGRNTEAFF
.,.,TRBJ1-1,TRBV28,TGTGCCAGCAGTCAAGGAGACAGAGTGACTGAAGCTTTCTTT,CASSQGDRVTEAFF
.,.,TRBJ1-2,TRBV7-9,TGTGCCAGCAGCTTGAACCCGAACTATGGCTACACCTTC,CASSLNPNYGYTF
.,.,TRBJ1-4,TRBV28,TGTGCCAGCAGCGAAGGATTTAATGAAAAACTGTTTTTT,CASSEGFNEKLFF
.,.,TRBJ2-4,TRBV5-4,TGTGCCAGCAGCCCGACCTCGAGCGGATTAGTAAACATTCAGTACTTC,CASSPTSSGLVNIQYF
.,TRBD1,TRBJ1-3,TRBV11-2,TGTGCCAGCGGTGGACAGGGGGCAGGAAACACCATATATTTT,CASGGQGAGNTIYF
.,.,TRBJ1-1,TRBV6-1,TGTGCCAGCAGTGAATTTTACGGGGGCGGGTGGACTGAAGCTTTCTTT,CASSEFYGGGWTEAFF
.,.,TRBJ1-1,TRBV30,TGTGCCTGGAGTGATAAGAGGGCCTACACTGAAGCTTTCTTT,CAWSDKRAYTEAFF
.,.,TRBJ1-5,TRBV19,TGTGCCAGTAGTATAGGCCAAGATCAGCCCCAGCATTTT,CASSIGQDQPQHF
.,.,TRBJ2-1,TRBV4-1,TGCGCCAGCAGCCAAGATCTCCGGCAGCCCTCTCTCTACAATGAGCAGTTCTTC,CASSQDLRQPSLYNEQFF
.,.,TRBJ2-5,TRBV20-1,TGCAGTGCTAAGATTGGAGAGACCCAGTACTTC,CSAKIGETQYF
.,TRBD2,TRBJ2-3,TRBV7-7,TGTGCCAGCAGCCTGACTAGCGGGGGGGATACGCAGTATTTT,CASSLTSGGDTQYF
.,TRBD1,TRBJ2-5,TRBV28,TGTGCCAGCAGTTTAAACGACAGGGGGCGAGAGACCCAGTACTTC,CASSLNDRGRETQYF
few,.,TRBJ1-6,TRBV11-2,TGTGCCAGCAGCTTAGCTCGGGGGGGACCCTTTTCACCCCTCCACTTT,CASSLARGGPFSPLHF
.,.,TRBJ1-5,TRBV18,TGTGCCAGCTCACCCCAATATAATAGCAATCAGCCCCAGCATTTT,CASSPQYNSNQPQHF
.,TRBD1,TRBJ2-5,TRBV2,TGTGCCAGCCGCGAAGAACAGGGGTATAGTTGGGAGTACTTC,CASREEQGYSWEYF
.,TRBD2,TRBJ2-7,TRBV11-2,TGTGCCAGCAGCTTAGATCCTAGCGGGTACGAGCAGTACTTC,CASSLDPSGYEQYF
.,.,TRBJ1-1,TRBV5-4,TGTGCCAGCAGCTTGGTGGGTTGGGCGGCAAGTGAAGCTTTCTTT,CASSLVGWAASEAFF
few,.,TRBJ1-2,TRBV6-5,TGTGCCAGCAGTTCCCAGACCCGGGCGGAAGGCTACACCTTC,CASSSQTRAEGYTF
once,.,TRBJ1-5,TRBV15,TGTGCCACCAGCAGAGCAAATAGCAATCAGCCCCAGCATTTT,CATSRANSNQPQHF
.,.,TRBJ2-5,TRBV5-6,TGTGCCAGCAGCTCACCGTCGGGGGCAGAGACCCAGTACTTC,CASSSPSGAETQYF
.,.,TRBJ2-1,TRBV7-8,TGTGCCAGCAGCTTAGACGTAGGGGGGAGGCTCTCCACGTTTTCCTCCTACAATGAGCAGTTCTTC,CASSLDVGGRLSTFSSYNEQFF
few,.,TRBJ1-2,TRBV10-2,TGCGCCAGCAGTGAATGGGGGAACTATGGCTACACCTTC,CASSEWGNYGYTF
few,TRBD2,TRBJ2-1,TRBV7-9,TGTGCCAGCAGCCGCGATCTAGCGGGGGGAAGTGAGCAGTTCTTC,CASSRDLAGGSEQFF
.,TRBD2,TRBJ2-2,TRBV9,TGTGCCAGCAGCGTAGATCCTAGCGGGAGGGCCGGGGAGCTGTTTTTT,CASSVDPSGRAGELFF
.,.,TRBJ2-1,TRBV25-1,TGTGCCAGCAGTGAAGACGGGGGCTACAATGAGCAGTTCTTC,CASSEDGGYNEQFF
few,.,TRBJ2-3,TRBV10-3,TGTGCCATCAGCCCCGATGGGACAGATACGCAGTATTTT,CAISPDGTDTQYF
.,.,TRBJ1-4,TRBV10-3,TGTGCCATCAGTGAGGTGGGGCTGGGTGAAAAACTGTTTTTT,CAISEVGLGEKLFF
large,.,TRBJ2-6,TRBV5-1,TGCGCCAGCACTCCCGACCTCTCTGGGGCCAACGTCCTGACTTTC,CASTPDLSGANVLTF
.,TRBD2,TRBJ2-1,TRBV7-8,TGTGCCAGCAGCGGGACTAGGGGGGTGGATGAGCAGTTCTTC,CASSGTRGVDEQFF
.,.,TRBJ2-1,TRBV7-2,TGTGCCAGCAAAACGACGGGAATGAACAATGAGCAGTTCTTC,CASKTTGMNNEQFF
once,.,TRBJ2-7,TRBV11-2,TGTGCCAGCAGCTTGGCCGGCGGCGAGCAGTACTTC,CASSLAGGEQYF
.,TRBD1,TRBJ1-4,TRBV14,TGTGCCAGCAGCCAAGCGGCGGGCTGGACAGGGTACCGAAAACTGTTTTTT,CASSQAAGWTGYRKLFF
large,.,TRBJ2-3,TRBV6-1,TGTGCCAGCACGAGATCTTCGGGGGCAGATACGCAGTATTTT,CASTRSSGADTQYF
.,.,TRBJ2-6,TRBV11-1,TGTGCCAGCAGCTTTCGAGCCCCTGGGGCCAACGTCCTGACTTTC,CASSFRAPGANVLTF
.,.,TRBJ2-2,TRBV18,TGTGCCAGCTCACCAGAAGGGCACGCGAACACCGGGGAGCTGTTTTTT,CASSPEGHANTGELFF
.,.,TRBJ2-1,TRBV2,TGTGCCAGCACCGGCGAGAGCGTAACCAATGAGCAGTTCTTC,CASTGESVTNEQFF
.,TRBD2,TRBJ2-7,TRBV18,TGTGCCAGCTCACCGGCGCTAGCGGGATTTGACGAGCAGTACTTC,CASSPALAGFDEQYF
.,TRBD1,TRBJ2-1,TRBV7-9,TGTGCCAGCAGCCGGGACAGGGGTCCCCTGAATGAGCAGTTCTTC,CASSRDRGPLNEQFF
.,.,TRBJ1-5,TRBV19,TGTGCCAGTAGTTTCCAATCGACGGAAAATAGGAATCAGCCCCAGCATTTT,CASSFQSTENRNQPQHF
.,.,TRBJ2-3,TRBV4-1,TGCGCCAGCAGCCAAGAATCTGGTGAGCCCACAGATACGCAGTATTTT,CASSQESGEPTDTQYF
.,.,TRBJ1-2,TRBV25-1,TGTGCCAGCAGTGAAACGGCTGGCTACACCTTC,CASSETAGYTF
.,.,TRBJ2-7,TRBV27,TGTGCCAGCAGTTTATCCGGGGGAGTCTACGAGCAGTACTTC,CASSLSGGVYEQYF
.,.,TRBJ1-5,TRBV18,TGTGCCAGCTCACTCAGGGAGCCCGGACAGAGCTACAATCAGCCCCAGCATTTT,CASSLREPGQSYNQPQHF
few,TRBD1,TRBJ1-2,TRBV5-4,TGTGCCAGCAGCCGGACAGGGATGGGCTATGGCTACACCTTC,CASSRTGMGYGYTF
.,TRBD1,TRBJ2-7,TRBV7-2,TGTGCCAGCAGCTTTGACGGACAGGTCCACGAGCAGTACTTC,CASSFDGQVHEQYF
.,.,TRBJ2-3,TRBV5-1,TGCGCCAGCAGCCAGCGGTTGAGGGTATCCAGCACAGATACGCAGTATTTT,CASSQRLRVSSTDTQYF
few,.,TRBJ2-1,TRBV28,TGTGCCAGCAGTTCAATAGACAGCTACAATGAGCAGTTCTTC,CASSSIDSYNEQFF